This T cell receptor beta chain was sequenced for a study of blood T cells in healthy people across ages. V lost 1 base and J 5 bases, leaving 14 bases between the germline ends. This CDR3 has 15 residues. Germline V gene sequence: CDR1 LGHDT, CDR2 YNNKEL (reference sequence). A sample-barcoded 5' primer and a J-beta primer mix were used in a second PCR of roughly 7 to 11 cycles. Any given sample supplied a minimum of 2.5 million CDR3-containing paired-end reads. TCRdb recomputed calls from the 5' RACE reads with MiXCR, one row per CDR3 protein. The sample lists hundreds of thousands of distinct CDR3 sequences, 45% to 65% occurring once.

The material sequenced was blood. The chain links TRBV3-1 to TRBJ2-5, with a weak D call TRBD2 (6 bases). This sequence originates from a man in his fifties or sixties in good health. This CDR3 is CASSQGLVGAETQYF. The DNA of the CDR3 is TGTGCCAGCAGCCAAGGACTAGTCGGGGCGGAGACCCAGTACTTC.